This T cell receptor (beta chain) was profiled in a study of blood T cell repertoires in COVID-19. Overall study context: The study drew acute and convalescent COVID-19 samples from the United States, Italy and Spain. T cells, B-cell-depleted T cells, or PBMCs provided the cDNA or gDNA that served as material.

The CDR3 consists of 15 residues. With 8 bases removed from V and 3 bases from J, the gap between germline ends came to 19 bases. The germline gives CDR1 MDHEN, CDR2 SYDVKM. Original analysis: Amplification of reference gene primers was used by the study to estimate nucleated cell counts. Libraries were prepared by immunoSEQ multiplex PCR; TCRdb keeps only in-frame clonotypes and omits some of them. From that table come the V and J calls and clone size; the DNA was used to work out D and trimming. The table shows approximately 83,000 clones, with about 75% occurring only once. The sequenced sample consisted of peripheral blood. The TCR was taken from an elderly woman with acute or convalescent COVID-19. The chain joins TRBV28 to TRBJ1-1, with D tentatively TRBD1 (5 bases). CDR3 sequence (DNA): TGTGCCAGCCCAGGGAGGGGCGAGACTGACACTGAAGCTTTCTTT. Translating gives CASPGRGETDTEAFF.